The present entry profiles one T cell receptor (beta chain) with its context. Its specificity is not known. The donors were part of the validation cohort, which consisted of about 130 subjects and was separate from the first cohort of 670 or so subjects. The source of the sample is a study of cytomegalovirus exposure and HLA in healthy donors. The trim removed 4 bases at V and 1 base at J, leaving 7 bases unmatched. The germline gives CDR1 SQVTM, CDR2 ANQGSEA. CDR3 length: 14 residues. Regarding the study as a whole: The classifier reportedly diagnosed cytomegalovirus status with high specificity and sensitivity. Usually a TCR sequence was rare, but some public TCRs were found in many donors. Researchers catalogued over 150 TCR beta chains as cytomegalovirus-associated.

Assay: immunoSEQ multiplex PCR; the TCRdb copy retains only in-frame clones and omits some. The sample yields about 160,000 clones, 95% to 96% seen once. The specimen sequenced was PBMCs. The clonotype comes from a woman aged 18-35 years in good health and CMV-seronegative. This chain uses TRBV29-1 with TRBJ2-7; TRBD1 aligns across 7 bases. In nucleotides, the CDR3 is TGCAGCGTTGTGCAGAGGGGGCCTTCCTACGAGCAGTACTTC. The encoded protein is CSVVQRGPSYEQYF.